The source of this TCR beta chain is a study of blood T cell repertoires in COVID-19. Across the study: Specimens from acute and convalescent COVID-19 originated in the United States, Italy and Spain. In each case, the material was cDNA or gDNA derived from T cells, B-cell-depleted T cells, or PBMCs.

Authors' analysis steps: Reference gene primer amplification in the assay estimated nucleated cell counts. The repertoire was sequenced with immunoSEQ multiplex PCR; TCRdb's copy has only in-frame clones and lacks some. V, J and clone size reflect that table, while D and trimming were determined from the DNA. The repertoire has 150,000 to 200,000 clones, more than 75% of them found once; the top ten carry around 4.8%. V lost 1 base, J lost 4 bases, and 8 bases stayed unmatched. From germline, CDR1 is MNHNS and CDR2 SASEGT. The CDR3 loop spans 16 amino acids. The chain employs TRBV6-1 and TRBJ2-3, with TRBD1 matching over 7 bases. The receptor was derived from a human donor in a cohort sampled during active COVID-19. Sequenced sample: peripheral blood. The CDR3 DNA follows: TGTGCCAGCAGTGAAGGAAACAGGGGATGGGCAGATACGCAGTATTTT. Amino acids: CASSEGNRGWADTQYF.